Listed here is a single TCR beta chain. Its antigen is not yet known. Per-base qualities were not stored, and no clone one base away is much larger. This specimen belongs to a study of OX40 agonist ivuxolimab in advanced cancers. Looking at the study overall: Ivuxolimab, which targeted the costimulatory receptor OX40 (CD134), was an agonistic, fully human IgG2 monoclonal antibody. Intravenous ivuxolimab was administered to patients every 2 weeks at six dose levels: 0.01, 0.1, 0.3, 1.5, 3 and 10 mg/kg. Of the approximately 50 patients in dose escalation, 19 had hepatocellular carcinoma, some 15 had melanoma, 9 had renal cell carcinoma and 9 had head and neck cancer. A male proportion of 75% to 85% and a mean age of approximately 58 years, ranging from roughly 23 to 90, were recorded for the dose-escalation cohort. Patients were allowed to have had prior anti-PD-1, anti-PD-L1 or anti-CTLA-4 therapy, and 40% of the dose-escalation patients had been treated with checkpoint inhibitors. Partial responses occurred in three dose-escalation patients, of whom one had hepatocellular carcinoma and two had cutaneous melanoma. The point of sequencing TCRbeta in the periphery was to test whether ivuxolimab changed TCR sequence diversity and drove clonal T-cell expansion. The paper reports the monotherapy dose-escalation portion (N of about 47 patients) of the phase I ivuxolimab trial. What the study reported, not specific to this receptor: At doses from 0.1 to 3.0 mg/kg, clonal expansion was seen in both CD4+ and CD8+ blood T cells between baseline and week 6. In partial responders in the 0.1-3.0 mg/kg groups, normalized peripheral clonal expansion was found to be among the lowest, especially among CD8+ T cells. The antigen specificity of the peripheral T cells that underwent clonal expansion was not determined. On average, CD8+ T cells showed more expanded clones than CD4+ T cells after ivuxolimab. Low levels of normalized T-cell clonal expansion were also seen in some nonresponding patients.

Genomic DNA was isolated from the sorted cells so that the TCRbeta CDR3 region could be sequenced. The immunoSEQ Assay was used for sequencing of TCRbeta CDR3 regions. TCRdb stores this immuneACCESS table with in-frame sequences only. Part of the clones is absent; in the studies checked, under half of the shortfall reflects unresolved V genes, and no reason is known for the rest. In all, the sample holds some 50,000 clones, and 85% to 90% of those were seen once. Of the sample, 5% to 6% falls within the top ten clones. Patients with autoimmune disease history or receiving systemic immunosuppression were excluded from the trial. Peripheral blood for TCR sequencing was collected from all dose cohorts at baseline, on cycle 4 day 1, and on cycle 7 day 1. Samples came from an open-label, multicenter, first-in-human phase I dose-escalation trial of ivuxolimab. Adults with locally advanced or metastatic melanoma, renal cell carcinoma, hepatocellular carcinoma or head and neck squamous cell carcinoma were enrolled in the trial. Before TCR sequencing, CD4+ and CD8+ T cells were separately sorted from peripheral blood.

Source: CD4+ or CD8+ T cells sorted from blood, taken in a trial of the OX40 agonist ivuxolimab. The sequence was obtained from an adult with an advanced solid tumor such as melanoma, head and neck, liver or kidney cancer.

The CDR3 here reads CSARPAGPQFF. The DNA is TGCAGTGCTCGGCCCGCCGGCCCGCAGTTCTTC. The chain is assembled from TRBV20-1 and TRBJ2-1; the D gene remains uncertain. Cut back by 5 bases and 12 bases, the V and J ends lie 14 bases apart. Based on the germline V gene (reference sequence), the CDR1 and CDR2 sequences are DFQATT and SNEGSKA. The CDR3 spans 11 residues, from the cysteine through the phenylalanine. This entry keeps only the CDR3 DNA: 33 bases, framed from base 1.